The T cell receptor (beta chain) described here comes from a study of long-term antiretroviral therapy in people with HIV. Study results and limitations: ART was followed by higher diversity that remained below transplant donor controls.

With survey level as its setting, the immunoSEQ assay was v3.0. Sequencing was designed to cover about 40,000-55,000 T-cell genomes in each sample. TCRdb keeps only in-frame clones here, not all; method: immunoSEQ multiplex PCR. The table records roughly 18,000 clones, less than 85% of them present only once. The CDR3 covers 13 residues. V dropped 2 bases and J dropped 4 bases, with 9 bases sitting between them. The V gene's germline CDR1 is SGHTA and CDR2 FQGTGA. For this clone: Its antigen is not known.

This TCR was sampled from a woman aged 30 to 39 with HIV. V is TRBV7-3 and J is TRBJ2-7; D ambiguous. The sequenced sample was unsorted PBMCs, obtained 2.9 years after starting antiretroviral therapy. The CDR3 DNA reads TGTGCCAGCAGCTTATCGAACGAATACGAGCAGTACTTC. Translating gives CASSLSNEYEQYF.